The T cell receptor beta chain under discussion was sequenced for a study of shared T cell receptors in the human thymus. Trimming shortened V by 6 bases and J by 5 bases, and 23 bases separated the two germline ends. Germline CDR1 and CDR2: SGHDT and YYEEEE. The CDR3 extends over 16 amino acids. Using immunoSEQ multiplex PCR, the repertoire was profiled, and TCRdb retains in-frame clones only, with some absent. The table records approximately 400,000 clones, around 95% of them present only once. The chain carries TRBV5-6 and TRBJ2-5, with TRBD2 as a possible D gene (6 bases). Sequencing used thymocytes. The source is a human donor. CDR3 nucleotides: TGTGCCAGCACCCCCCAAGTGGAGGGGTCCTGCGAGACCCAGTACTTC. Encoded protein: CASTPQVEGSCETQYF. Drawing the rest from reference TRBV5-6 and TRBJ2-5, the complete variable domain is DAGVTQSPTHLIKTRGQQVTLRCSPKSGHDTVSWYQQALGQGPQFIFQYYEEEERQRGNFPDRFSGHQFPNYSSELNVNALLLGDSALYLCASTPQVEGSCETQYFGPGTRLLVL.